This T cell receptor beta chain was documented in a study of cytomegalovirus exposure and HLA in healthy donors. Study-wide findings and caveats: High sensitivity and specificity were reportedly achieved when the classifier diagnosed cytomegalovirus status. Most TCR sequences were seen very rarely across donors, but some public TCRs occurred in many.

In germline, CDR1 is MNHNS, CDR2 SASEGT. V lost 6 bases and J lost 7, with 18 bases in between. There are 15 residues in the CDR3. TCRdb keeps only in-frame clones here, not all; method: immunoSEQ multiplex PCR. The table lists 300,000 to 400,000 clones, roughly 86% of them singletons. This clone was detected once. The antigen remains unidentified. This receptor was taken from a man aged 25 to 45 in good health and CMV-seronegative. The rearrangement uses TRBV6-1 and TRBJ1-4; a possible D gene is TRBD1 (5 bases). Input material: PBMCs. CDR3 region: CASRESRVGSEKLFF. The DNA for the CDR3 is TGTGCCAGCAGGGAATCCAGGGTTGGAAGTGAAAAACTGTTTTTT.